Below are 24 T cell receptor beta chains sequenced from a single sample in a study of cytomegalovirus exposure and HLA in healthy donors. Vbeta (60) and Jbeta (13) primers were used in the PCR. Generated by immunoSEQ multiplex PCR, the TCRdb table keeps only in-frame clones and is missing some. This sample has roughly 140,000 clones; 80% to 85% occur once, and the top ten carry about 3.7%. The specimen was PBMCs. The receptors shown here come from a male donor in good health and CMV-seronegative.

The CDR3 spells CASSPYLTDSTYEQYF. The CDR3, as DNA: TGTGCCAGTAGTCCTTACCTGACAGATTCTACCTACGAGCAGTACTTC. V and J are TRBV19 and TRBJ2-7, with D possibly TRBD1 on 5 matching bases. The CDR3 has 16 residues. Trimming left V 5 bases short and J 2 bases short, with 19 bases between. Germline assignment: CDR1 LNHDA and CDR2 SQIVND (reference sequence).

For the CDR3, the DNA is TGTGCCAGCAGCCCTCGGAGCGGCACCGGGGAGCTGTTTTTT. It codes for CASSPRSGTGELFF. The genes are TRBV11-3 and TRBJ2-2; the D gene is possibly TRBD2 (5 bases). Germline V gene sequence: CDR1 SGHNT, CDR2 YENEEA. Trimming took off 5 bases at V and 4 bases at J, with 11 bases between the two ends. The CDR3 spans 14 residues.

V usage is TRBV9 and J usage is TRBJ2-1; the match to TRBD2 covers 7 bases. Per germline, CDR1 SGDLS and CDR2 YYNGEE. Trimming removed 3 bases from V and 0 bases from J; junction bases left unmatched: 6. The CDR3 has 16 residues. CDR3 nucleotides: TGTGCCAGCAGCGCCCAGCGGGGAGTCTCCTACAATGAGCAGTTCTTC. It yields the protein CASSAQRGVSYNEQFF. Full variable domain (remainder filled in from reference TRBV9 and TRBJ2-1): DSGVTQTPKHLITATGQRVTLRCSPRSGDLSVYWYQQSLDQGLQFLIQYYNGEERAKGNILERFSAQQFPDLHSELNLSSLELGDSALYFCASSAQRGVSYNEQFFGPGTRLTVL.

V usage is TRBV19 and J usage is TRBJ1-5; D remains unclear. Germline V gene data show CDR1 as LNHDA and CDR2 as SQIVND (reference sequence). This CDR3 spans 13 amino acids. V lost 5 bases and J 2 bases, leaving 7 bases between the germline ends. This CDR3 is CASSREGNQPQHF. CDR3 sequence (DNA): TGTGCCAGTAGTCGGGAGGGCAATCAGCCCCAGCATTTT.

The CDR3 bases are TGCGCCAGCAGCGGGGGGGCAGTGACCTACGAGCAGTACTTC. It translates to CASSGGAVTYEQYF. This sequence joins TRBV4-1 and TRBJ2-7; D is perhaps TRBD2 (7 bases). This CDR3 is 14 amino acids long. V lost 5 bases and J lost 2, with 13 bases in between. The germline CDR1 and CDR2 sequences are MGHRA and YSYEKL.

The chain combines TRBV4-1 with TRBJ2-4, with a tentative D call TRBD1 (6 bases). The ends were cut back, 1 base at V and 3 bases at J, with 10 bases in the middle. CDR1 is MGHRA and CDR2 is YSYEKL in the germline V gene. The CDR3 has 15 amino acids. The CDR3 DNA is TGCGCCAGCAGCCAAGCCCAGGGGCGCAAAAACATTCAGTACTTC. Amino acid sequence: CASSQAQGRKNIQYF.

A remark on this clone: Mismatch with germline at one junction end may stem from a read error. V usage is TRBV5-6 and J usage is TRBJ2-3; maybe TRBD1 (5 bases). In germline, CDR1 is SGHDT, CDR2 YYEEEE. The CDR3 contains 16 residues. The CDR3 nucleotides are TGTGCCAGCAGCTTGGCCTTCTTAACCCCCACAGGTACGCAGTATTTT. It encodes CASSLAFLTPTGTQYF.

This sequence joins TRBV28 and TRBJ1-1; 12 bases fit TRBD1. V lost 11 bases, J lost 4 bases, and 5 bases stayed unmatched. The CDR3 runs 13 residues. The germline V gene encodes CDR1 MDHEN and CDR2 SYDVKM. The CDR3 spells CAGGQGASTEAFF. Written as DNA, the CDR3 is TGTGCCGGGGGACAGGGGGCTAGCACTGAAGCTTTCTTT.

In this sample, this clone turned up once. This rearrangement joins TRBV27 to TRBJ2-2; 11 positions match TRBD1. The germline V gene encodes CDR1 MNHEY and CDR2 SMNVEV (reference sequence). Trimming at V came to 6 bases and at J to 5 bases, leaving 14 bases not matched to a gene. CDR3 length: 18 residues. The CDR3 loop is CASRLRVLDRGPTGELFF. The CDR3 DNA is TGTGCCAGCAGATTACGGGTTTTGGACAGGGGGCCTACCGGGGAGCTGTTTTTT.

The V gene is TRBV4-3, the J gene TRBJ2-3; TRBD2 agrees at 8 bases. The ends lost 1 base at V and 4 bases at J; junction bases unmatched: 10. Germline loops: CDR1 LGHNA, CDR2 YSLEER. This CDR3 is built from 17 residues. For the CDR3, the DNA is TGCGCCAGCAGCCAAGTGCCGGGACTAGTTCCCCCAGATACGCAGTATTTT. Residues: CASSQVPGLVPPDTQYF.

CDR3 in DNA: TGTGCCAGCGCGGAGGGGACTAGCGGGAGCTATGAGCAGTTCTTC. Its protein product is CASAEGTSGSYEQFF. The rearrangement links TRBV9 to TRBJ2-1, with 14 positions matching TRBD2. The germline V gene encodes CDR1 SGDLS and CDR2 YYNGEE. The CDR3 covers 15 residues. V shed 7 bases, J shed 8 bases, and the junction held 8 bases outside the gene matches.

The CDR3 here is CASRTGQGVADTQYF. CDR3 coding DNA: TGCGCCAGCAGGACGGGACAGGGAGTCGCCGATACGCAGTATTTT. This chain uses TRBV5-1 with TRBJ2-3, with 9 bases matching TRBD1. V lost 5 bases and J lost 6; bases outside the gene matches: 10. Germline V gene lookup returns CDR1 SGHRS and CDR2 YFSETQ. This CDR3 is built from 15 residues.

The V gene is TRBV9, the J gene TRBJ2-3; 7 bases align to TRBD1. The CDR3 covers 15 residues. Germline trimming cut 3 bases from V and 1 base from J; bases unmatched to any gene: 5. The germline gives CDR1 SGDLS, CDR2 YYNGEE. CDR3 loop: CASSGFGTGTDTQYF. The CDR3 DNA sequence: TGTGCCAGCAGCGGTTTCGGGACAGGCACAGATACGCAGTATTTT.

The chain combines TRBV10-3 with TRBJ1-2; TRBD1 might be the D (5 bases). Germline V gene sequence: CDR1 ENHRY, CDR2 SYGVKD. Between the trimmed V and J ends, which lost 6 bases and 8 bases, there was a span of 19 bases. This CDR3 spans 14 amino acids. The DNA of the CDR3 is TGTGCCATCAGGCAGGGTTACGACCCGGAGGGCTACACCTTC. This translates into CAIRQGYDPEGYTF.

CDR3 protein: CASSQDSLAGLQETQYF. The CDR3 bases are TGCGCCAGCAGCCAAGATTCGCTAGCGGGGCTTCAAGAGACCCAGTACTTC. This chain joins TRBV4-3 and TRBJ2-5; the match to TRBD2 covers 9 bases. CDR3 length: 17 residues. With V trimmed by 0 bases and J by 2 bases, 7 bases remained unmatched. The germline V gene has CDR1 LGHNA and CDR2 YSLEER.

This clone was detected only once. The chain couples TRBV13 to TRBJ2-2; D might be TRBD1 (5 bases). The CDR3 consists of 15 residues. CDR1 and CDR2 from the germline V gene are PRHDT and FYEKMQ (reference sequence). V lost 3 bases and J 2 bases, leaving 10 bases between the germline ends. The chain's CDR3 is CASSLRQQNTGELFF. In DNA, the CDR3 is TGTGCCAGCAGCTTGCGACAGCAAAACACCGGGGAGCTGTTTTTT.

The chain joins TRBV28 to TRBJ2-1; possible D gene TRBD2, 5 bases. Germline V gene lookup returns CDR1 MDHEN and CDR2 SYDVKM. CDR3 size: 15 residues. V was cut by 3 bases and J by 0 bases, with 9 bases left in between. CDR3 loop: CASSFLTSSYNEQFF. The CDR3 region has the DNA TGTGCCAGCAGTTTTTTAACTAGCTCCTACAATGAGCAGTTCTTC.

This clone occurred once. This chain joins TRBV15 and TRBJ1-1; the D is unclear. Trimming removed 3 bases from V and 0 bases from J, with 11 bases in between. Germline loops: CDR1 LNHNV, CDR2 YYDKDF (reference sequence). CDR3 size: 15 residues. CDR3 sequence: CATSRSGGLNTEAFF. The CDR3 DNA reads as TGTGCCACCAGCAGGTCTGGAGGGCTGAACACTGAAGCTTTCTTT.

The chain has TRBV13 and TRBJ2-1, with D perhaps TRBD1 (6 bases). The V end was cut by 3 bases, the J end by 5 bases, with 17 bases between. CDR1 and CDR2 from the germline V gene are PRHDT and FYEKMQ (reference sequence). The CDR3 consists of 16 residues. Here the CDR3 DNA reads TGTGCCAGCAGCTTGGGCGGACGGCCAGGGGACAATGAGCAGTTCTTC. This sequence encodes CASSLGGRPGDNEQFF.

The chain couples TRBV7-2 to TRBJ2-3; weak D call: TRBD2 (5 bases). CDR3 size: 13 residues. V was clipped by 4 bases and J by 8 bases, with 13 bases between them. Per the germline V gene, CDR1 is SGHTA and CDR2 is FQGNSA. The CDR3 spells CASSSRGWGTQYF. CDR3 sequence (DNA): TGTGCCAGCAGCTCCCGAGGGTGGGGTACGCAGTATTTT.

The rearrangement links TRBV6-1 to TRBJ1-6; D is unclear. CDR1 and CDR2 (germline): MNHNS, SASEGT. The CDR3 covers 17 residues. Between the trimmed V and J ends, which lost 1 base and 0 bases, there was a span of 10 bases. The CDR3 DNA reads TGTGCCAGCAGTGAAGGTTACGGGAGCTCCTATAATTCACCCCTCCACTTT. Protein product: CASSEGYGSSYNSPLHF.

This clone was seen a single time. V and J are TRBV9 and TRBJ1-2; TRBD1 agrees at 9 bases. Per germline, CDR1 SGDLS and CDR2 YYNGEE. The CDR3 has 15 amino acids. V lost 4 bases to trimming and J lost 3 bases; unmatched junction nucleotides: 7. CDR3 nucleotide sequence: TGTGCCAGCAGCCCAAGGGGGACAGGGTACTATGGCTACACCTTC. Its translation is CASSPRGTGYYGYTF.

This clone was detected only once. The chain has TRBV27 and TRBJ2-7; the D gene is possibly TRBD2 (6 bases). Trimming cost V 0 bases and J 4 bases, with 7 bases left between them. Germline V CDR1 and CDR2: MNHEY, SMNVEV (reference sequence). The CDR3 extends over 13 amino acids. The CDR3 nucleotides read TGTGCCAGCAGTTTATCGGAGGGTTACGAGCAGTACTTC. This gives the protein CASSLSEGYEQYF.

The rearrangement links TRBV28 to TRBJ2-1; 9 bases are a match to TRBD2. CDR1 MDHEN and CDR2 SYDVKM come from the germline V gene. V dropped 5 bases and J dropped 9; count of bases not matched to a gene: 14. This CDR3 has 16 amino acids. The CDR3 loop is CASSPPREREVAEQFF. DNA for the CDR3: TGTGCCAGCAGTCCGCCTAGAGAGCGGGAGGTCGCTGAGCAGTTCTTC. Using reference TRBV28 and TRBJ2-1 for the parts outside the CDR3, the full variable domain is DVKVTQSSRYLVKRTGEKVFLECVQDMDHENMFWYRQDPGLGLRLIYFSYDVKMKEKGDIPEGYSVSREKKERFSLILESASTNQTSMYLCASSPPREREVAEQFFGPGTRLTVL.